These T cell receptor beta chains were read from a single sample in a study of T cells in Graves' hyperthyroidism and ophthalmopathy. One entry per CDR3 protein, called by TCRdb with MiXCR from the multiplex PCR reads. The sample contains 300,000 to 450,000 distinct CDR3 sequences, 15% to 18% of which appear only once. Sequenced sample: blood. These receptors were obtained from a woman aged 18-35 years with Graves' hyperthyroidism that later progressed to Graves' ophthalmopathy. Each CDR3 is given with its conserved first and last residue. D genes are given only for firm matches. Some rows mark clone size as missing; the rest say once, few, many or name a class of expanded clone.

v_gene,abundance,d_gene,j_gene,CDR3nt,CDR3aa
TRBV20-1,.,TRBD1,TRBJ2-1,TGCAGTGCTAGTGGGGACAGAAGTCATGAGCAGTTCTTC,CSASGDRSHEQFF
TRBV7-3,.,.,TRBJ2-1,TGTGCCAGCAGCTTAAGCGGACAGATTTTTAATGAGCAGTTCTTC,CASSLSGQIFNEQFF
TRBV7-2,.,TRBD2,TRBJ2-1,TGTGCCAGCAGCCCTAATAGCGGGAGACTCTACAATGAGCAGTTCTTC,CASSPNSGRLYNEQFF
TRBV12-3/TRBV12-4,few,TRBD1,TRBJ2-5,TGTGCCAGCACCCCGGACAGGGTATCATTGGAGACCCAGTACTTC,CASTPDRVSLETQYF
TRBV2,many,TRBD2,TRBJ2-7,TGTGCCAGCAGTGAAAGGATACTAGCGGACTACTACGAGCAGTACTTC,CASSERILADYYEQYF
TRBV27,.,TRBD2,TRBJ2-2,TGTGCCAGCACAGCGGGAGCGAACACCGGGGAGCTGTTTTTT,CASTAGANTGELFF
TRBV20-1,many,.,TRBJ2-7,TGCAGTGCTAGAGGTCTCCCGACAGACTACGAGCAGTACTTC,CSARGLPTDYEQYF
TRBV7-9,many,TRBD1,TRBJ1-2,TGTGCCAGCAGCTTAGTCCAGGGGGCCGCCGTCTATGGCTACACCTTC,CASSLVQGAAVYGYTF
TRBV5-1,many,.,TRBJ2-3,TGCGCCAGCAGCTTGGAACTGAACACAGATACGCAGTATTTT,CASSLELNTDTQYF
TRBV7-9,.,TRBD1,TRBJ2-3,TGTGCCAGCAGCCCGGCGGGGGCTGGGGACAGGGTCTGGACAGATACGCAGTATTTT,CASSPAGAGDRVWTDTQYF
TRBV28,many,.,TRBJ2-3,TGTGCCAGCAGTTACCCTCCGGGTCAGTTGTCAGATACGCAGTATTTT,CASSYPPGQLSDTQYF
TRBV20-1,many,TRBD2,TRBJ2-7,TGCAGTGCTAGAGGTGCGAGCGGGAGGGTTTCCGAGCAGTACTTC,CSARGASGRVSEQYF
TRBV6-2/TRBV6-3,.,.,TRBJ2-3,TGTGCCATAGGGGGGCACACAGATACGCAGTATTTT,CAIGGHTDTQYF
TRBV20-1,many,.,TRBJ1-2,TGCAGTGCTAGAGATCCAGGTTTTTCAGGTCGCTACACCTTC,CSARDPGFSGRYTF
TRBV20-1,many,.,TRBJ2-1,TGCAGTGCTAGTCCCTCACGTTTGAGCTCCTACAATGAGCAGTTCTTC,CSASPSRLSSYNEQFF
TRBV6-2/TRBV6-3,.,.,TRBJ1-5,TGTGCCAGCAGTTACTTCCGTGGAGGTTACAATCAGCCCCAGCATTTT,CASSYFRGGYNQPQHF
TRBV7-9,many,.,TRBJ1-5,TGTGCCAGCAGCCTTCTTGGTAGCAATCAGCCCCAGCATTTT,CASSLLGSNQPQHF
TRBV10-3,few,TRBD2,TRBJ2-1,TGTGCCATCAGTGCCCAAGCGGGAGGAAGGAACAATGAGCAGTTCTTC,CAISAQAGGRNNEQFF
TRBV6-1,many,TRBD2,TRBJ2-7,TGTGCCAGCAGTGACCAAGCGGGAAGTGTCTACGAGCAGTACTTC,CASSDQAGSVYEQYF
TRBV6-4,.,.,TRBJ2-2,TGTGCCAGCAGTGACTCCGTTTCCCGGGGTACCACCGGGGAGCTGTTTTTT,CASSDSVSRGTTGELFF
TRBV9,.,.,TRBJ2-7,TGTACCAGCAGCCCTAGTTCCTACGAGCAGTACTTC,CTSSPSSYEQYF
TRBV7-2,many,TRBD1,TRBJ1-1,TGTGCCAGCAGCACACCCGGGACAGGGGGGACAAAACCGGGGGCTTTCTTT,CASSTPGTGGTKPGAFF
TRBV9,many,.,TRBJ2-7,TGTGCCAGCAGCGTACGGGGGACAGCTCTCGAGCAGTACTTC,CASSVRGTALEQYF
TRBV19,.,.,TRBJ1-5,TGTGCCAGTAGTATCTTGACTGATAGCAATCAGCCCCAGCATTTT,CASSILTDSNQPQHF
TRBV30,few,TRBD2,TRBJ2-1,TGTGCCTGGAGTGTATATGGGGTCCGACTAGCGCAGGTCTCCTACAATGAGCAGTTCTTC,CAWSVYGVRLAQVSYNEQFF
TRBV14,many,TRBD1,TRBJ1-1,TGTGCCAGCAGCCAAGGATCTGAGGACAGGGCGATGAACACTGAAGCTTTCTTT,CASSQGSEDRAMNTEAFF
TRBV28,.,.,TRBJ1-2,TGTGCCACCCCTATTGTGGAGGGCGCGGGGAACTATGGCTACACCTTC,CATPIVEGAGNYGYTF
TRBV24-1,.,.,TRBJ2-5,TGTGCCACCAGTGATTTGGGACGCGGGACAGTCACTCCCGGACTCGGAAGGGAGACCCAGTACTTC,CATSDLGRGTVTPGLGRETQYF
TRBV6-1,few,.,TRBJ1-5,TGTGCCAGCACTAACCAGGAAAGGGGTAATCAGCCCCAGCATTTT,CASTNQERGNQPQHF
TRBV4-2,.,.,TRBJ2-7,TGTGCCAGCAGCCAAGGACCCACCTACGAGCAGTACTTC,CASSQGPTYEQYF
TRBV20-1,.,TRBD2,TRBJ2-3,TGCAGTGCTAGAGATTTGATAGCGGGAGTGGCAGATACGCAGTATTTT,CSARDLIAGVADTQYF
TRBV2,many,TRBD1,TRBJ2-1,TGTGCCAGCAGTGAAGGTTCAGGGGGCACCAATGAGCAGTTCTTC,CASSEGSGGTNEQFF
TRBV28,many,.,TRBJ2-1,TGTGCCAGCAGACGCATCTCCCCCTCCTACAATGAGCAGTTCTTC,CASRRISPSYNEQFF
TRBV19,.,TRBD2,TRBJ2-3,TGTGCCAGTAGTCTCAGGACAAGGACTAGCGGACGGACTAGCACAGATACGCAGTATTTT,CASSLRTRTSGRTSTDTQYF
TRBV20-1,.,TRBD2,TRBJ2-7,TGCAGTGCTAGAGAAAGACAGGGGTTCCTTAGCGGGAGGCCCTTCTCCTACGAGCAGTACTTC,CSARERQGFLSGRPFSYEQYF
TRBV11-2,.,.,TRBJ1-3,TGTGCCAGCAGCTCCCGAGGAGGCGGGAGCTCTGGAAACACCATATATTTT,CASSSRGGGSSGNTIYF
TRBV27,many,TRBD2,TRBJ2-3,TGTGCCAGCAGTTTAGGGTATACTAGCGTGAATACAGATACGCAGTATTTT,CASSLGYTSVNTDTQYF
TRBV6-5,.,.,TRBJ2-7,TGTGCCAGCAGTTATCCGAGGGAGGCCCAGTGGGTGGACGAGCAGTACTTC,CASSYPREAQWVDEQYF
TRBV12-3/TRBV12-4,many,.,TRBJ2-1,TGTGCCATTGACAGGGAGGGGTACAATGAGCAGTTCTTC,CAIDREGYNEQFF
TRBV12-3/TRBV12-4,many,TRBD2,TRBJ2-1,TGTGCCAGCAGTTTCGGACTAGCGGGAGGGGATGAGCAGTTCTTC,CASSFGLAGGDEQFF
TRBV29-1,many,TRBD2,TRBJ2-1,TGCAGCGTTGAATGGAGACTAGCGGGAGATTATGAGCAGTTCTTC,CSVEWRLAGDYEQFF
TRBV20-1,.,.,TRBJ1-3,TGCAGTGCTAGGGTCCCCAGACAGATTGGAAACACCATATATTTT,CSARVPRQIGNTIYF
TRBV9,many,.,TRBJ1-2,TGTGCCAGCACCTCGGCCGGTGGCTACACCTTC,CASTSAGGYTF
TRBV20-1,many,.,TRBJ1-6,TGCAGTGCGAAAATGGGGGATTCACCCCTCCACTTT,CSAKMGDSPLHF
TRBV5-4,few,.,TRBJ2-5,TGTGCCAGCAGCTTGGGGGGCCGGATGGGGGCCCCTGAAGAGACCCAGTACTTC,CASSLGGRMGAPEETQYF
TRBV6-1,many,.,TRBJ2-1,TGTGCCAGCACAATGGGAGTAGGGTCCTCCTACAATGAGCAGTTCTTC,CASTMGVGSSYNEQFF
TRBV4-1,.,.,TRBJ1-1,TGCGCCAGCAGCTTCCGTCAGGAGAACACTGAAGCTTTCTTT,CASSFRQENTEAFF
TRBV7-9,many,TRBD1,TRBJ1-1,TGTGCCAGCAGCCCCCAGGGGGACACTGAAGCTTTCTTT,CASSPQGDTEAFF
TRBV7-9,once,TRBD2,TRBJ2-1,TGTGCCAGCGGGCTAGCGGGAGGTCTCGAGCAGTTCTTC,CASGLAGGLEQFF
TRBV5-1,few,.,TRBJ1-3,TGCGCCAGCAGTCCCGGGTCTGGAAACACCATATATTTT,CASSPGSGNTIYF
TRBV28,.,TRBD2,TRBJ2-1,TGTGCCAGCAGGTCCCGACTAGCGAGTAGCTCCTACAATGAGCAGTTCTTC,CASRSRLASSSYNEQFF